The clone carrying this TCR beta chain was seen only a few times. Its specificity is unknown. These data belong to a study of T-cell memory formation after mild COVID-19. About the study: Most TCR clusters belonged to a single donor.

TCRdb re-called the 5' RACE reads with MiXCR, one entry per CDR3 protein. The sample shows around 300,000 distinct CDR3 sequences, 13% to 15% of them seen only once. Germline assignment: CDR1 SGHTA and CDR2 FQGNSA. The CDR3 is 15 residues long. V lost 6 bases and J lost 0; bases outside the gene matches: 3. Study-level findings and limits: CM and EM subsets held most contracting CD4+ clones; EMRA held CD8+ ones. In pre-infection memory, a portion of responding clones appeared, which suggested that cross-reactive memory joined. Later expanders leaned CD4+, whereas day 15 to 85 contracting clones were balanced CD4/CD8.

The chain is built from TRBV7-2 and TRBJ2-3; 10 bases fit TRBD2. The source material was PBMCs or a T cell subset sorted from them (not recorded which). This clonotype originated in a man younger than 35 who had mild COVID-19 (a few samples of this study predate the infection). Cell type and time point are not known. The CDR3 sequence: CASSSGGISTDTQYF. The CDR3 DNA reads as TGTGCCAGCAGTAGCGGGGGGATTAGCACAGATACGCAGTATTTT.